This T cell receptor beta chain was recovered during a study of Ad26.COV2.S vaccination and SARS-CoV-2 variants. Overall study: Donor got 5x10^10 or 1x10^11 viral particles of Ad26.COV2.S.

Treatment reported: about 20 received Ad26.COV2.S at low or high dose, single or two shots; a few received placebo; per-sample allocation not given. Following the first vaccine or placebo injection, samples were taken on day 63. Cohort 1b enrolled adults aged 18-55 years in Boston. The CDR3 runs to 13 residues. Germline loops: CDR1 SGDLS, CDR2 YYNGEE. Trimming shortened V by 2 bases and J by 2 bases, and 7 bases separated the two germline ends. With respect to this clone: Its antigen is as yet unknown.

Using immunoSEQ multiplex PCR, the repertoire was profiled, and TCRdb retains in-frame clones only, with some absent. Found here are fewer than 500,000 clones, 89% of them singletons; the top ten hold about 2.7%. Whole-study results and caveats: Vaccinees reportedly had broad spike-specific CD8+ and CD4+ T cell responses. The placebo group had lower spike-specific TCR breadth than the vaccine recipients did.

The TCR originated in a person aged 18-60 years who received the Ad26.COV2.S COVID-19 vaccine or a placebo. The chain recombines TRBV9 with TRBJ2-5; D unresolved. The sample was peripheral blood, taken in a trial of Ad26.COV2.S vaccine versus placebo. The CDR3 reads CASSVQAQETQYF. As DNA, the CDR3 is TGTGCCAGCAGCGTTCAAGCGCAAGAGACCCAGTACTTC.